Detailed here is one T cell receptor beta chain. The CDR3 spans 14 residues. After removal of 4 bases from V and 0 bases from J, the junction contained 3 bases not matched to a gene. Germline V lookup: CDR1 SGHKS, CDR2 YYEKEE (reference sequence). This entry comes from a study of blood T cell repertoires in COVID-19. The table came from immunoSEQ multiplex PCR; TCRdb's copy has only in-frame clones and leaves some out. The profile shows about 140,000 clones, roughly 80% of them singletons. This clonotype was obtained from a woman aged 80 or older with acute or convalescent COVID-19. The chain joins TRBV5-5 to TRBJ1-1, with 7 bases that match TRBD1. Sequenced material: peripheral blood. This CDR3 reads CASSRQGLNTEAFF. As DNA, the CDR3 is TGTGCCAGCAGCCGACAGGGCCTGAACACTGAAGCTTTCTTT.